The 15 T cell receptor beta chains in this list originate from one sample, sequenced in a study of regulatory T cells in long-lasting Graves disease. Through Arm-PCR of CDR3 regions and iRepertoire HTBI primers, TCR beta libraries were built. TCRdb passed the multiplex PCR reads through MiXCR, listing each CDR3 protein once. The repertoire holds some 200,000 distinct CDR3 sequences, roughly 19% seen once, with about 10% in the top ten. Specified time point: newly diagnosed GD, antithyroid drugs for less than 3 months. From PBMCs, RNA was extracted and then used to make the TCR library. The sample was also reused in another study, on T cells in Graves' hyperthyroidism and ophthalmopathy.

The input for sequencing was peripheral blood mononuclear cells (PBMCs), taken at new diagnosis, from a patient treated with antithyroid drugs. These receptors were collected from a woman under 40 with Graves disease.

This clonotype came up many times. The chain couples TRBV27 to TRBJ2-2, with 14 bases fitting TRBD2. Trimming took 5 bases from V and 4 from J; bases not matched to a gene: 6. The germline CDR1 and CDR2 sequences are MNHEY and SMNVEV (reference sequence). The CDR3 length is 17 residues. The chain's CDR3 is CASSTLGLAGGTGELFF. In DNA form, the CDR3 reads TGTGCCAGCAGTACGCTTGGACTAGCGGGAGGCACCGGGGAGCTGTTTTTT.

The chain has TRBV11-2 and TRBJ2-3; 7 bases agree with TRBD2. There are 17 residues in the CDR3. Germline V lookup: CDR1 SGHAT, CDR2 FQNNGV. The trim removed 2 bases at V and 5 bases at J, leaving 13 bases unmatched. For the CDR3, the DNA is TGTGCCAGCAGCTTATGGGGGGAGCGGGGCGAGTTAGATACGCAGTATTTT. It is translated as CASSLWGERGELDTQYF.

The chain has TRBV19 and TRBJ1-2, with 12 bases that match TRBD1. Germline V gene sequence: CDR1 LNHDA, CDR2 SQIVND (reference sequence). CDR3 length equals 17 residues. Germline trimming cut 4 bases from V and 7 bases from J; bases unmatched to any gene: 13. The CDR3: CASSTAGQGARRPGYTF. DNA for the CDR3: TGTGCCAGTAGTACGGCGGGACAGGGGGCGCGCCGTCCTGGCTACACCTTC.

This clonotype was seen repeatedly, ten times or more. The chain uses TRBV9 and TRBJ2-1; 9 bases fit TRBD1. Germline lookup yields CDR1 SGDLS and CDR2 YYNGEE. There are 15 residues in the CDR3. J was trimmed by 7 bases and V by 0 bases; bases with no gene match: 5. The CDR3: CASSVEGQGRNEQFF. The DNA for the CDR3 is TGTGCCAGCAGCGTAGAGGGACAGGGTAGGAATGAGCAGTTCTTC.

The table lists this clonotype with many counts. The genes are TRBV30 and TRBJ1-2, with D possibly matching TRBD1 (5 bases). Germline lookup yields CDR1 GTSNPN and CDR2 SVGIG (reference sequence). Trimming left V 3 bases short and J 5 bases short, with 19 bases between. The CDR3 covers 15 residues. As DNA, the CDR3 is TGTGCCTGGAGAATGCAGGGCCAGCGGAGATATGGCTACACCTTC. It codes for CAWRMQGQRRYGYTF. Full variable domain (rest looked up from reference TRBV30 and TRBJ1-2): SQTIHQWPATLVQPVGSPLSLECTVEGTSNPNLYWYRQAAGRGLQLLFYSVGIGQISSEVPQNLSASRPQDRQFILSSKKLLLSDSGFYLCAWRMQGQRRYGYTFGSGTRLTVV.

The gene calls are TRBV12-3 or TRBV12-4 and TRBJ1-3; tentative D call: TRBD1 (6 bases). V lost 11 bases to trimming and J lost 3 bases, with 26 bases between them. This CDR3 is 17 amino acids long. Here the CDR3 reads CASSNRQAELIGNTIYF. CDR3 nucleotide sequence: TGTGCCTCTAGCAATAGACAGGCTGAACTTATTGGAAACACCATATATTTT.

This clonotype showed up many times. The chain combines TRBV6-1 with TRBJ2-7, with TRBD1 identical over 8 bases. There are 14 residues in the CDR3. Germline V CDR1 and CDR2: MNHNS, SASEGT. V was pared by 7 bases and J by 4 bases, with 9 bases of the junction left unmatched. The CDR3 protein is CASNLDRVFYEQYF. CDR3 nucleotide sequence: TGTGCCAGCAACTTGGACAGGGTATTTTACGAGCAGTACTTC.

This clonotype showed up just a few times. The chain has TRBV19 and TRBJ2-1, with D unclear. Between the trimmed V and J ends, which lost 6 bases and 8 bases, there was a span of 8 bases. This CDR3 has 11 amino acids. The germline gives CDR1 LNHDA, CDR2 SQIVND (reference sequence). DNA for the CDR3: TGTGCCAGTAGCCAGCTCCATGAGCAGTTCTTC. This encodes CASSQLHEQFF. Full variable domain (remainder filled in from reference TRBV19 and TRBJ2-1): DGGITQSPKYLFRKEGQNVTLSCEQNLNHDAMYWYRQDPGQGLRLIYYSQIVNDFQKGDIAEGYSVSREKKESFPLTVTSAQKNPTAFYLCASSQLHEQFFGPGTRLTVL.

This clonotype was seen many times. J is TRBJ1-1 and V is TRBV5-6; 10 bases match TRBD1. V trimming: 2 bases; J trimming: 0 bases; junction bases outside the gene matches: 4. The CDR3 consists of 16 residues. The germline V gene has CDR1 SGHDT and CDR2 YYEEEE. The CDR3 DNA is TGTGCCAGCAGCTTAGACAGGGGGCGCGTGAACACTGAAGCTTTCTTT. It yields the protein CASSLDRGRVNTEAFF.

This clonotype was recorded at least ten times. The chain carries TRBV11-2 and TRBJ1-1; D is possibly TRBD1 (6 bases). The CDR3 totals 14 residues. In germline, CDR1 is SGHAT, CDR2 FQNNGV. V lost 5 bases, J lost 4 bases, and 14 bases lay in between. The CDR3 here is CASSTTGYGTEAFF. As DNA, the CDR3 is TGTGCCAGCAGCACCACAGGGTATGGCACTGAAGCTTTCTTT.

The chain employs TRBV19 and TRBJ2-5; possible D gene TRBD1, 6 bases. Trimming cost V 3 bases and J 0 bases, with 8 bases left between them. CDR3 size: 14 residues. Germline V gene data show CDR1 as LNHDA and CDR2 as SQIVND (reference sequence). This CDR3 is CASSIQGYQETQYF. In DNA form, the CDR3 reads TGTGCCAGTAGTATTCAGGGGTACCAAGAGACCCAGTACTTC.

In its sample, this clonotype was seen many times. The chain carries TRBV9 and TRBJ1-2; 7 bases are shared with TRBD1. The CDR3 sequence is 13 residues long. V was pared by 2 bases and J by 7 bases, with 5 bases of the junction left unmatched. Germline-derived CDR1 and CDR2 are SGDLS and YYNGEE. The CDR3 sequence: CASSVTTGSGYTF. CDR3 nucleotide sequence: TGTGCCAGCAGCGTCACGACAGGGAGTGGCTACACCTTC.

The genes are TRBV12-3 or TRBV12-4 and TRBJ1-1; D unresolved. CDR3 length equals 14 residues. The ends were cut back, 5 bases at V and 1 base at J, with 11 bases in the middle. DNA for the CDR3: TGTGCCAGCAGTCTGATGGGCCCGAACACTGAAGCTTTCTTT. It encodes CASSLMGPNTEAFF.

The table lists this clonotype with a count of one. The rearrangement joins TRBV2 to TRBJ2-5; 13 bases are a match to TRBD2. V shed 6 bases and J 5 bases; nucleotides not matched to a gene: 12. The CDR3 has 17 residues. Germline values: CDR1 SNHLY, CDR2 FYNNEI. In DNA form, the CDR3 reads TGTGCCAGCAGGGGGCGACTAGCGGGAGGCACCGGGGAGACCCAGTACTTC. Translated: CASRGRLAGGTGETQYF.

This clonotype has a count of ten or more. The chain recombines TRBV2 with TRBJ1-1; D uncertain. This CDR3 spans 13 amino acids. Germline V gene data show CDR1 as SNHLY and CDR2 as FYNNEI. The V and J ends lost 6 bases and 0 bases respectively, with 8 bases between them. The CDR3 sequence: CASSHPMNTEAFF. For the CDR3, the DNA is TGTGCCAGCAGCCACCCTATGAACACTGAAGCTTTCTTT.